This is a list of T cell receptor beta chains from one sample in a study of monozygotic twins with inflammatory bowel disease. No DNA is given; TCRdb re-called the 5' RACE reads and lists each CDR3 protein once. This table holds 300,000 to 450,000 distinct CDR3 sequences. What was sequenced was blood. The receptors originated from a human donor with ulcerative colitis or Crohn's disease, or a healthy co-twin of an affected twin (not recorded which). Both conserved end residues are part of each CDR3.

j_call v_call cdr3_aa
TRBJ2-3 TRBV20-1 CSARLVITDTQYF
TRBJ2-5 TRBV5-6 CASSFRRNQETQYF
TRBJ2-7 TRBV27 CASSFAGSHEQYF
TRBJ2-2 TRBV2 CASSPPVTGTGELFF
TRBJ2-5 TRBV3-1 CASSQEIRGREETQYF
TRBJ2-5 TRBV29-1 CSGGGPRSQKTQYF
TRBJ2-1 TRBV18 CASSPQDRLSSYNEQFF
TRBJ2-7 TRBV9 CASSVGLAGSYEQYF
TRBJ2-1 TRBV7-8 CASSSAPGQGGGSSYNEQFF
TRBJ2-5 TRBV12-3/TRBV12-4 CASSQPGLAGATKETQYF
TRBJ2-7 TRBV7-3 CASSLRRGYEQYF
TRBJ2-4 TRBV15 CATSRPTGGNIQYF
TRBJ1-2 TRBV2 CASAGQGVIGGYTF
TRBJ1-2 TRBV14 CASSQSRGYGYTF
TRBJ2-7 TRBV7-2 CASSLDGTQEQYF
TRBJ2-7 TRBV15 CATSRGDDYEQYF
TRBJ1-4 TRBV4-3 CASSQGGPVEKLFF
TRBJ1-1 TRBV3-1 CASSQGLDNTEAFF
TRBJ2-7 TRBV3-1 CASSQDPGNLYEQYF
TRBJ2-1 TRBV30 CASRAESSYNEQFF
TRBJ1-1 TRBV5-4 CASSLGIWDTEAFF
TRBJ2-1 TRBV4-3 CASSQDGGTPYNEQFF
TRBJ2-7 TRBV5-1 CASSLARDRLYEQYF
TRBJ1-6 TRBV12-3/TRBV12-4 CASSLTAPRSPLHF
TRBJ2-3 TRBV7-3 CASSLGSPGTQYF
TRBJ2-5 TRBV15 CATSRDRQARQETQYF
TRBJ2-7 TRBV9 CASSVGLQGGFYEQYF
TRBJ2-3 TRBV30 CAWSSQGGGDTQYF
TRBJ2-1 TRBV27 CASTSRRQGLHYNEQFF
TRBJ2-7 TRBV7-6 CASSEDRGEQYF
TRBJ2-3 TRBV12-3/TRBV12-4 CASSLRQGSDTQYF
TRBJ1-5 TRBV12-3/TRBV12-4 CASWGESNQPQHF
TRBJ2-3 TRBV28 CATGSRDTQYF
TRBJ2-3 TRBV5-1 CASSLSSQGPDTQYF
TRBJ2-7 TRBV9 CASSVEGIHEQYF
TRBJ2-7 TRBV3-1 CASSQDPGRPYEQYF
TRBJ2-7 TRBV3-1 CASSPDVSSYEQYF
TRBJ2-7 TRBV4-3 CASSQDGTGVYEQYF
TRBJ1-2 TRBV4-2 CASRGQDLVYTF
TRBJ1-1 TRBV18 CASSPLGGRDTEAFF
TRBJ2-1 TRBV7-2 CASSVTVANYNEQFF
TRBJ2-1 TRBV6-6 CASIRGYSNEQFF